Listed below are T cell receptor beta chains from one sample, sequenced in a study of CD8 T cells in ankylosing spondylitis. MiXCR was run by TCRdb on the 5' RACE reads, yielding one entry per CDR3 protein. The sample includes almost 400,000 distinct CDR3 sequences, about a fifth of them seen just once. The sample consisted of blood, either unsorted or a sorted T cell fraction (not recorded which). The receptors were gathered from a male donor with ankylosing spondylitis. The CDR3 runs from the conserved cysteine through the conserved F or W. D genes are given only for firm matches. Clone size appears in some rows only: once, few, many, or a class for an expanded clone.

d_call j_call cdr3_length v_call clone_size cdr3_aa cdr3_nt
- TRBJ2-4 16 TRBV5-1 - CASSLVGILAKNIQYF TGCGCCAGCAGCTTGGTTGGGATACTAGCCAAAAACATTCAGTACTTC
- TRBJ1-5 15 TRBV4-2 - CASSQEGQSDQPQHF TGTGCCAGCAGCCAGGAAGGACAGTCAGATCAGCCCCAGCATTTT
TRBD2 TRBJ2-1 15 TRBV20-1 - CSARVASGSNNEQFF TGCAGTGCTAGAGTAGCGAGCGGGAGCAACAATGAGCAGTTCTTC
TRBD1 TRBJ2-2 14 TRBV11-2 many CASSSQGITGELFF TGTGCCAGCAGCTCACAGGGGATCACCGGGGAGCTGTTTTTT
- TRBJ2-1 18 TRBV10-3 - CAISESIDGGRSYNEQFF TGTGCCATCAGTGAGTCTATTGATGGGGGGAGGTCCTACAATGAGCAGTTCTTC
- TRBJ2-1 16 TRBV3-1 - CASSSLLADSYNEQFF TGTGCCAGCAGCTCGCTTCTGGCGGACTCCTACAATGAGCAGTTCTTC
- TRBJ1-5 15 TRBV7-2 - CASSRDDMSNQPQHF TGTGCCAGCAGCCGTGATGACATGTCCAATCAGCCCCAGCATTTT
TRBD2 TRBJ2-5 12 TRBV20-1 - CSARPSGETQYF TGCAGTGCTAGACCTAGCGGAGAGACCCAGTACTTC
- TRBJ2-1 16 TRBV7-2 few CASSLSGVSADNEQFF TGTGCCAGCAGCTTGTCAGGGGTTAGCGCGGACAATGAGCAGTTCTTC
TRBD1 TRBJ1-1 13 TRBV7-9 - CASSYGQGTEAFF TGTGCCAGCAGCTATGGACAGGGCACTGAAGCTTTCTTT
- TRBJ1-3 13 TRBV27 few CASSLFWGNTIYF TGTGCCAGCAGTTTATTTTGGGGAAACACCATATATTTT
- TRBJ2-7 13 TRBV5-1 - CASSLGVETEQYF TGCGCCAGCAGTTTGGGTGTGGAGACCGAGCAGTACTTC
TRBD2 TRBJ2-3 17 TRBV7-2 few CASSPLAVGASTDTQYF TGTGCCAGCAGCCCCCTAGCGGTGGGAGCAAGCACAGATACGCAGTATTTT
- TRBJ1-4 15 TRBV7-9 - CASSSAGQSNEKLFF TGTGCCAGCAGCTCCGCCGGACAGAGTAATGAAAAACTGTTTTTT
- TRBJ2-3 16 TRBV6-5 - CASSYGMTPGTDTQYF TGTGCCAGCAGTTACGGTATGACTCCCGGGACAGATACGCAGTATTTT
TRBD1 TRBJ1-1 13 TRBV5-1 many CASSARGDTEAFF TGCGCCAGCAGCGCCAGGGGGGACACTGAAGCTTTCTTT